This entry is about one T cell receptor beta chain. What it binds is not known. The data stem from a study of cytomegalovirus exposure and HLA in healthy donors. Study-level points and caveats: Exclusion applied to some V segments, including TRBV6-2 and TRBV6-3, as they were indistinguishable. Specificity for CMV antigens was confirmed in vitro for a few of the CMV-associated chains. The authors listed 164 TCR beta chains as cytomegalovirus-associated.

This CDR3 is 13 amino acids long. V shed 8 bases and J shed 5 bases, with 15 bases lying between them. Germline values: CDR1 WNHNN, CDR2 SYGVQD (reference sequence). The primer mix had 60 Vbeta and 13 Jbeta primers. TCRdb keeps only in-frame clones here, not all; method: immunoSEQ multiplex PCR. Altogether 85,000 to 130,000 clones are present, approximately 82% being singletons, with the ten largest covering 2.5%. V usage is TRBV10-1 and J usage is TRBJ1-1, with D possibly TRBD1 on 6 matching bases. Sequencing was done on a sample of PBMCs. This TCR was recovered from a man in his forties in good health and CMV-seronegative. The CDR3 is CASSEDRRTEAFF. The CDR3 nucleotides are TGCGCCAGCTCAGAGGACAGACGAACTGAAGCTTTCTTT.